The clone carrying this T cell receptor (beta chain) rates as medium-sized. Its specificity is unknown. This sample was included in a study of cytomegalovirus exposure and HLA in healthy donors. Study information: The early release's HLA-typed donors yielded 78 million or so unique TCRs.

The study ran its PCR with 60 Vbeta and 13 Jbeta primers. Original data processing: Counted up in a later analysis, unique TCR beta chains came to 65 million to 100 million, with around 10 million shared. Data came from immunoSEQ multiplex PCR; TCRdb stores just in-frame clones and leaves some out. V, J and clone size derive from that table, while D and trimming were established from the DNA sequence. The sample records some 150,000 clones, under 80% being singletons. Study findings and constraints: Later, an analysis showed that TCR beta chains associated with HLA were more clonally expanded than others that were equally common.

This CDR3 is 12 amino acids long. CDR1 is SQVTM and CDR2 is ANQGSEA in the germline V gene. After removal of 2 bases from V and 5 bases from J, the junction contained 1 base not matched to a gene. This clonotype was sampled from a young man in good health and CMV-seropositive. The sequenced material came from PBMCs. The V call is TRBV29-1, the J call TRBJ1-1, with TRBD1 matching over 8 bases. The CDR3 loop is CSVEQGATEAFF. The CDR3 DNA is TGCAGCGTTGAACAGGGGGCGACTGAAGCTTTCTTT.